The text below deals with one TCR beta chain. Its antigen is currently unknown. The V gene's germline CDR1 is MNHEY and CDR2 SMNVEV (reference sequence). Unmatched junction bases numbered 13, after V lost 4 bases and J lost 6 bases. The CDR3 contains 17 residues. The data are from a study of T cell repertoires in cytomegalovirus infection. Study-level information: HLA-C-restricted CMV epitopes, recently identified, and well-studied HLA-B-restricted ones were used by the study. CMV infection and matching HLA type were both indicated by public TCR beta signatures.

Findings of the study overall: Identification of carriers of CMV plus the relevant HLA was performed using cumulative public TCR beta family frequency.

Each CDR3 protein gets one entry after TCRdb re-called the reads with MiXCR. This table has approximately 1,000,000 distinct CDR3 sequences, roughly a third appearing once. This receptor was taken from a human donor in good health (CMV status not recorded). Some clones in this sample may be carry-over from other donors' samples. J is TRBJ2-5 and V is TRBV27, with TRBD2 matching over 11 bases. The source was cultured CD8+ T cells from PBMCs, collected from culture after CMV antigen stimulation. The CDR3 sequence is CASSSLGASGGPQTQYF. CDR3 coding DNA: TGTGCCAGCAGTTCCCTGGGCGCTAGCGGGGGGCCACAGACCCAGTACTTC.